These 30 T cell receptor beta chains share one sample of origin, sequenced in a study of T cell changes during pregnancy in multiple sclerosis. Produced via immunoSEQ multiplex PCR; TCRdb's table is partial and in-frame only. This sample has tens of thousands of clones, with 91% found just once. The material sequenced was CD8+ T cells from peripheral blood mononuclear cells, taken in the second trimester of pregnancy. The origin of the receptors is a female donor with multiple sclerosis, enrolled in a pregnancy study.

The gene calls are TRBV4-3 and TRBJ1-5; the D gene is possibly TRBD1 (5 bases). Germline CDR1 and CDR2: LGHNA and YSLEER. Trimming cost V 7 bases and J 5 bases, with 9 bases left between them. The CDR3 runs 12 residues. The CDR3 spells CASTWGDQPQHF. CDR3 nucleotides: TGCGCCAGCACATGGGGGGATCAGCCCCAGCATTTT.

The V call is TRBV6-5, the J call TRBJ1-6; D may be TRBD1 (5 bases). From germline, CDR1 is MNHEY and CDR2 SVGAGI. There are 15 residues in the CDR3. V was pared by 0 bases and J by 10 bases, with 13 bases between. CDR3 in DNA: TGTGCCAGCAGTTACTCGGAGGGGACCGGCTCACCCCTCCACTTT. Protein sequence: CASSYSEGTGSPLHF.

The V gene is TRBV25-1, the J gene TRBJ1-2, with D perhaps matching TRBD1 (6 bases). The CDR3 is 17 residues long. V dropped 3 bases and J dropped 0 bases, with 17 bases sitting between them. Germline loops: CDR1 MGHDK, CDR2 SYGVNS. The CDR3: CASSDPRGGYSNYGYTF. The CDR3 DNA follows: TGTGCCAGCAGTGACCCTCGAGGGGGTTACTCTAACTATGGCTACACCTTC.

The J gene is TRBJ2-7, the V gene TRBV7-9; D unresolved. V shed 2 bases and J shed 0 bases, with 11 bases lying between them. The CDR3 runs to 15 residues. Germline CDR1 reads SEHNR; CDR2 reads FQNEAQ (reference sequence). Here the CDR3 DNA reads TGTGCCAGCAGCTTACCCGAAACTGACTCCTACGAGCAGTACTTC. Protein sequence: CASSLPETDSYEQYF.

The chain links TRBV7-9 to TRBJ1-4; 12 bases map to TRBD1. This CDR3 has 17 residues. V shed 6 bases, J shed 6 bases, and the junction held 11 bases outside the gene matches. The V gene's germline CDR1 is SEHNR and CDR2 FQNEAQ (reference sequence). The CDR3 DNA reads TGTGCCAGCAGTCCGGGACAGGGGGCGCAGGAAGATGAAAAACTGTTTTTT. Translation gives CASSPGQGAQEDEKLFF.

The chain joins TRBV28 to TRBJ1-1; no definite D call. Looked up from germline, CDR1 is MDHEN and CDR2 is SYDVKM. The CDR3 runs to 12 residues. Between the trimmed V and J ends, which lost 8 bases and 7 bases, there was a span of 14 bases. CDR3 region: CASHTENFEAFF. The DNA of the CDR3 is TGTGCCAGCCACACAGAAAACTTTGAAGCTTTCTTT.

V and J are TRBV29-1 and TRBJ2-3, with 16 bases fitting TRBD2. V shed 2 bases, J shed 3 bases, and the junction held 8 bases outside the gene matches. CDR1 and CDR2 from the germline V gene are SQVTM and ANQGSEA. The CDR3 has 18 amino acids. CDR3 DNA: TGCAGCGTTGAATGGGGGACTAGCGGGGGGGCCTTAACAGATACGCAGTATTTT. Translation gives CSVEWGTSGGALTDTQYF.

The CDR3 region is CAWSGRGLIYGYTF. CDR3 coding DNA: TGTGCCTGGAGTGGGCGGGGGCTGATTTATGGCTACACCTTC. V gene TRBV30 combines with J gene TRBJ1-2, with TRBD1 as a possible D gene (6 bases). The germline gives CDR1 GTSNPN, CDR2 SVGIG (reference sequence). CDR3 length: 14 amino acids. V lost 1 base and J 5 bases, leaving 14 bases between the germline ends. The variable domain in full, with the rest retrieved from reference TRBV30 and TRBJ1-2, is SQTIHQWPATLVQPVGSPLSLECTVEGTSNPNLYWYRQAAGRGLQLLFYSVGIGQISSEVPQNLSASRPQDRQFILSSKKLLLSDSGFYLCAWSGRGLIYGYTFGSGTRLTVV.

This clone has a single count. The gene calls are TRBV27 and TRBJ1-1; possible D gene TRBD1, 6 bases. Germline V gene lookup returns CDR1 MNHEY and CDR2 SMNVEV (reference sequence). Deletions cut 2 bases from V and 5 bases from J, with 12 bases between. The CDR3 extends over 14 amino acids. CDR3 amino acids: CASSLQGFVTEAFF. The CDR3 DNA reads as TGTGCCAGCAGTTTACAGGGGTTTGTAACTGAAGCTTTCTTT.

The CDR3 region is CASSLVSGTSYEQYF. CDR3 DNA: TGTGCCAGCAGCTTAGTCTCCGGGACTAGCTACGAGCAGTACTTC. The V call is TRBV11-2, the J call TRBJ2-7; TRBD2 aligns across 8 bases. The V segment lost 1 base and the J segment 3 bases; nucleotides outside the gene matches: 5. The CDR3 totals 15 residues. Germline CDR1 and CDR2: SGHAT and FQNNGV.

V gene TRBV7-3 combines with J gene TRBJ2-1, with D perhaps TRBD2 (6 bases). Germline CDR1 and CDR2: SGHTA and FQGTGA. The CDR3 extends over 13 amino acids. V was cut by 5 bases and J by 9 bases, with 14 bases left in between. CDR3 region: CASSPGGFSEQFF. In DNA form, the CDR3 reads TGTGCCAGCAGCCCAGGAGGGTTTAGTGAGCAGTTCTTC.

The chain couples TRBV30 to TRBJ1-2; 8 nucleotides align to TRBD1. Germline-derived CDR1 and CDR2 are GTSNPN and SVGIG (reference sequence). This CDR3 has 15 amino acids. The V and J ends lost 1 base and 8 bases, in that order; junction bases with no gene match: 12. The CDR3 DNA sequence: TGTGCCTGGAGTGCCTTTGGACAGGGTGGTGAAGGCTACACCTTC. It specifies CAWSAFGQGGEGYTF. The full variable domain, its missing parts supplied by reference TRBV30 and TRBJ1-2, is SQTIHQWPATLVQPVGSPLSLECTVEGTSNPNLYWYRQAAGRGLQLLFYSVGIGQISSEVPQNLSASRPQDRQFILSSKKLLLSDSGFYLCAWSAFGQGGEGYTFGSGTRLTVV.

The V call is TRBV19, the J call TRBJ1-1, with 7 nucleotides matching TRBD1. Per the germline V gene, CDR1 is LNHDA and CDR2 is SQIVND (reference sequence). V dropped 7 bases and J dropped 5; count of bases not matched to a gene: 7. The CDR3 is 13 residues long. CDR3: CASKTGPWTEAFF. The DNA for the CDR3 is TGTGCCAGTAAGACAGGGCCATGGACTGAAGCTTTCTTT.

The chain carries TRBV6-5 and TRBJ2-3; D not certain. The CDR3 spans 12 residues. Germline V CDR1 and CDR2: MNHEY, SVGAGI. V was cut by 6 bases and J by 4 bases, with 8 bases left in between. CDR3 protein: CASSRDSDTQYF. CDR3 bases: TGTGCCAGCAGCCGTGACTCAGATACGCAGTATTTT.

The CDR3 DNA reads TGTGCCAGCAGTTACTCCGGGGTGGCCGGGGAGCTGTTTTTT. It specifies CASSYSGVAGELFF. The chain links TRBV6-5 to TRBJ2-2; tentatively, D is TRBD2 (5 bases). Germline V gives CDR1 MNHEY, CDR2 SVGAGI. Trimming took off 0 bases at V and 6 bases at J, with 8 bases between the two ends. CDR3 length: 14 residues.

This clone came up once. The rearrangement joins TRBV11-2 to TRBJ2-1; 12 bases line up with TRBD2. V dropped 7 bases and J dropped 6; count of bases not matched to a gene: 10. Germline CDR1 SGHAT, CDR2 FQNNGV. The CDR3 spans 16 residues. In nucleotides, the CDR3 is TGTGCCAGCATTACCGGACTAGCGGGAATTCTCAATGAGCAGTTCTTC. It specifies CASITGLAGILNEQFF.

This sequence joins TRBV5-4 and TRBJ2-7, with D tentatively TRBD1 (5 bases). The ends were cut back, 2 bases at V and 3 bases at J, with 15 bases in the middle. In germline, CDR1 is SGHNT, CDR2 YYREEE (reference sequence). The CDR3 covers 15 residues. CDR3 sequence (DNA): TGTGCCAGCAGCTTACCAATAGGGGCTAACTACGAGCAGTACTTC. It is translated as CASSLPIGANYEQYF.

J is TRBJ2-1 and V is TRBV20-1, with D possibly matching TRBD2 (6 bases). Germline CDR1 reads DFQATT; CDR2 reads SNEGSKA (reference sequence). Trimming cost V 4 bases and J 9 bases, with 7 bases left between them. The CDR3 has 10 amino acids. DNA of the CDR3: TGCAGTGCTACCGGGGGTGAGCAGTTCTTC. Its protein product is CSATGGEQFF.

This rearrangement joins TRBV10-3 to TRBJ2-3, with 13 bases that match TRBD2. This CDR3 region has 19 residues. V was clipped by 6 bases and J by 0 bases; unmatched bases: 12. The germline gives CDR1 ENHRY, CDR2 SYGVKD. The CDR3 DNA sequence: TGTGCCATCAGCGCCAAGACTAGCGGGGGGATCCTGAGCACAGATACGCAGTATTTT. It yields the protein CAISAKTSGGILSTDTQYF.

This clone appeared a single time. The chain employs TRBV4-1 and TRBJ2-1; D is possibly TRBD1 (5 bases). The CDR3 has 16 residues. The V and J ends lost 1 base and 3 bases respectively, with 13 bases between them. Germline CDR1 is MGHRA and CDR2 is YSYEKL. The chain's CDR3 is CASSQAHPGHYNEQFF. The CDR3 bases are TGCGCCAGCAGCCAAGCTCATCCAGGGCACTACAATGAGCAGTTCTTC.

This chain joins TRBV7-6 and TRBJ1-2; D not resolved. Germline CDR1 and CDR2: SGHVS and FNYEAQ. The V gene lost 5 bases and the J gene lost 6 bases, with 16 bases spanning the gap. The CDR3 runs to 14 residues. The CDR3 nucleotides read TGTGCCAGCAGCCCCCTAGGCGGGCCTGATGGCTACACCTTC. As protein: CASSPLGGPDGYTF.

This chain links TRBV6-1 with TRBJ1-1; 8 nucleotides align to TRBD1. V gave up 0 bases and J gave up 3 bases; unmatched junction bases: 6. From germline, CDR1 is MNHNS and CDR2 SASEGT. The CDR3 is made up of 16 amino acids. In DNA form, the CDR3 reads TGTGCCAGCAGTGAAGCGGCAGGGGGCTCGGACACTGAAGCTTTCTTT. Amino acids: CASSEAAGGSDTEAFF.

In its sample, this clone was seen once. V gene TRBV27 combines with J gene TRBJ2-2; D is perhaps TRBD1 (5 bases). Germline lookup yields CDR1 MNHEY and CDR2 SMNVEV (reference sequence). The CDR3 runs to 16 residues. Trimming left V 6 bases short and J 0 bases short, with 14 bases between. In DNA form, the CDR3 reads TGTGCCAGCAGCTTGTCGAACAGGCCGAACACCGGGGAGCTGTTTTTT. The encoded protein is CASSLSNRPNTGELFF.

The chain uses TRBV5-6 and TRBJ2-5, with 9 bases that match TRBD2. From germline, CDR1 is SGHDT and CDR2 YYEEEE. CDR3 length: 15 amino acids. Losses at the gene ends were 0 bases for V and 3 bases for J; bases not matched to a gene: 3. CDR3 loop: CASSLALAGKETQYF. The CDR3, as DNA: TGTGCCAGCAGCTTGGCCCTAGCGGGAAAAGAGACCCAGTACTTC.

This rearrangement joins TRBV6-4 to TRBJ1-1; D is ambiguous. This CDR3 spans 15 amino acids. CDR1 and CDR2 (germline): MRHNA, SNTAGT. With 6 bases removed from V and 3 bases from J, the gap between germline ends came to 17 bases. The CDR3 protein is CASRPVGLRDTEAFF. The CDR3 nucleotides read TGTGCCAGCAGGCCGGTTGGCCTCCGGGACACTGAAGCTTTCTTT.

This clone occurred once. This chain uses TRBV5-5 with TRBJ1-2, with 7 nucleotides matching TRBD1. Germline assignment: CDR1 SGHKS and CDR2 YYEKEE (reference sequence). The CDR3 length is 14 residues. With V trimmed by 0 bases and J by 5 bases, 4 bases remained unmatched. This CDR3 is CASSLVDRSYGYTF. The DNA of the CDR3 is TGTGCCAGCAGCTTGGTGGACAGGTCTTATGGCTACACCTTC.

The chain combines TRBV25-1 with TRBJ1-3; D remains unclear. The CDR3 loop spans 17 amino acids. Germline assignment: CDR1 MGHDK and CDR2 SYGVNS. V was cut by 8 bases and J by 0 bases, with 20 bases left in between. In DNA, the CDR3 is TGTGCCAGCCCCCTCCCTCCCTCTGGGCGCTCTGGAAACACCATATATTTT. Translated, it gives CASPLPPSGRSGNTIYF.

The chain joins TRBV5-1 to TRBJ1-2; 7 nucleotides align to TRBD1. This CDR3 spans 18 amino acids. Looked up from germline, CDR1 is SGHRS and CDR2 is YFSETQ. Trimming removed 1 base from V and 4 bases from J; junction bases left unmatched: 16. This CDR3 is CASSLFGADREISYGYTF. Written as DNA, the CDR3 is TGCGCCAGCAGCTTGTTCGGGGCCGACAGGGAAATATCCTATGGCTACACCTTC.

The rearrangement joins TRBV11-2 to TRBJ2-7; possibly TRBD2 for D (6 bases). The CDR3 has 15 residues. With 5 bases removed from V and 4 bases from J, the gap between germline ends came to 18 bases. CDR1 is SGHAT and CDR2 is FQNNGV in the germline V gene. DNA of the CDR3: TGTGCCAGCAGCGCGGGATTTTCCCTTTTATACGAGCAGTACTTC. Protein: CASSAGFSLLYEQYF.

The V call is TRBV27, the J call TRBJ2-3; tentatively, D is TRBD2 (6 bases). The CDR3 loop spans 15 amino acids. The germline V gene encodes CDR1 MNHEY and CDR2 SMNVEV (reference sequence). V dropped 3 bases and J dropped 4 bases, with 14 bases sitting between them. Written as DNA, the CDR3 is TGTGCCAGCAGTTTGAGATGGAGGGGCCCAGATACGCAGTATTTT. It translates to CASSLRWRGPDTQYF.